This T cell receptor (beta chain) was sequenced for a study of T cell repertoires in cytomegalovirus infection (dated by TCRdb to 2018 to 2020). With regard to the full study: Donor HLA type was relevant to the analysis, as public TCR beta signatures indicated carriage of CMV infection together with the matching HLA type.

Sequenced using an Illumina HiSeq 1500. TCRdb itself trimmed the public reads at Q25 with fastp, ran MiXCR and retained productive beta chains. Duplicate CDR3 protein sequences are folded into a single record with the most common DNA and genes. Here the sample has 210,000 or so distinct CDR3 sequences; approximately 7% occur a single time. The ten largest clones add up to under 7.5% of the sample. The full study reports these points: The ex vivo response was dominated by HLA-C-restricted CMV-specific TCR beta clonotypes, and the single most frequent clonotype in two of eight donors was supplied by these HLA-C-restricted clonotypes. Carriers of CMV infection plus the relevant HLA type were discriminated by the cumulative frequency of public TCR beta family members in the study cohort and in an independent approximately 360-donor cohort.

V sheds 5 bases and J sheds 2 bases, leaving 10 bases between their ends. CDR1 and CDR2, looked up from the germline V gene, are SGHRS and YFSETQ. The CDR3 holds 13 amino acids from the cysteine to the phenylalanine. Here the CDR3 DNA is all that survives: 39 bases in frame from base 1. This clonotype was seen many times. Its cognate antigen has yet to be identified. No much larger clonotype is one base removed from it; base qualities were not supplied. This TCR was recovered from a human donor in good health (CMV status not recorded). Some clones in this sample may be carry-over from other donors' samples. This receptor chain uses TRBV5-1 and TRBJ1-1; the D gene is unclear. Sequenced: PBMCs. This receptor carries the CDR3 CASRKTQNTEAFF. The nucleotide sequence is given as TGCGCCAGCAGGAAGACACAAAACACTGAAGCTTTCTTT.